This T cell receptor (beta chain) appears in the sequencing data of a study of cytomegalovirus exposure and HLA in healthy donors. This PCR relied on a set of 60 Vbeta primers and 13 Jbeta primers. Clones were read by immunoSEQ multiplex PCR, and TCRdb kept only the in-frame ones, dropping some. This table holds about 180,000 clones, roughly three quarters found once. The V end was cut by 4 bases, the J end by 4 bases, with 14 bases between. The CDR3 is 15 residues long. Germline CDR1 is KGHSY and CDR2 is FQNENV. This clone has a handful of counts. The sample consisted of PBMCs. V usage is TRBV16 and J usage is TRBJ1-3, with D possibly being TRBD1 (5 bases). This TCR was recovered from a male donor in good health and CMV-seronegative. CDR3 bases: TGTGCCAGCAGCCCCAATGGACAACGCGGAAACACCATATATTTT. This translates into CASSPNGQRGNTIYF.